These 22 T cell receptor beta chains originate from one sample sequenced in a study of control samples from healthy donors and cancer patients. Only in-frame clones appear in the TCRdb table, and some are missing; sequencing was by immunoSEQ multiplex PCR. The table records approximately 140,000 clones, 94% of them present only once. Specimen: blood. These receptors all stem from a middle-aged man in good health.

The rearrangement uses TRBV27 and TRBJ1-5, with 9 nucleotides matching TRBD1. Germline CDR1 reads MNHEY; CDR2 reads SMNVEV (reference sequence). Unmatched junction bases numbered 3, after V lost 5 bases and J lost 1 base. This CDR3 is 15 amino acids long. The CDR3 sequence: CASSPGTGSNQPQHF. The CDR3 DNA reads as TGTGCCAGCAGTCCCGGGACAGGGAGCAATCAGCCCCAGCATTTT.

The chain has TRBV7-2 and TRBJ1-1; D is unclear. This CDR3 spans 13 amino acids. Germline CDR1 SGHTA, CDR2 FQGNSA. V was cut by 3 bases and J by 6 bases, with 11 bases left in between. CDR3 DNA: TGTGCCAGCAGCTTCAGAGTTAGTGCTGAAGCTTTCTTT. Translating it yields CASSFRVSAEAFF.

The chain employs TRBV6-4 and TRBJ2-7; TRBD2 matches at 11 bases. The CDR3 length is 16 residues. CDR1 and CDR2 from the germline V gene are MRHNA and SNTAGT. V lost 3 bases and J lost 0; bases outside the gene matches: 4. The chain's CDR3 is CASSDRGLAGSYEQYF. The DNA for the CDR3 is TGTGCCAGCAGTGATCGTGGACTAGCGGGCTCCTACGAGCAGTACTTC.

This clone occurred once. The chain is built from TRBV6-5 and TRBJ1-1; D gene unclear. This CDR3 is 13 amino acids long. V was cut by 7 bases and J by 7 bases, with 16 bases left in between. Germline lookup yields CDR1 MNHEY and CDR2 SVGAGI. In DNA form, the CDR3 reads TGTGCCAGCAACCGCATAAGAGAATTTGAAGCTTTCTTT. Amino acid sequence: CASNRIREFEAFF.

The table lists this clone with a count of one. V is TRBV28 and J is TRBJ2-7, with D unresolved. This CDR3 comprises 13 residues. The V gene's germline CDR1 is MDHEN and CDR2 SYDVKM. Trimming took 2 bases from V and 2 from J, leaving 7 bases between them. CDR3 sequence reads: CASSLPQTYEQYF. CDR3 bases: TGTGCCAGCAGTTTACCCCAGACCTACGAGCAGTACTTC.

To note about this clone: This same CDR3 is encoded by further DNA sequences in the sample. The CDR3 here is CASSYRVSYEQYF. In nucleotides, the CDR3 is TGTGCCAGCAGCTACAGGGTTTCCTACGAGCAGTACTTC. This chain links TRBV6-5 with TRBJ2-7; a weak D match, TRBD1 (6 bases). V dropped 6 bases and J dropped 1 base, with 10 bases sitting between them. CDR1 MNHEY and CDR2 SVGAGI come from the germline V gene. This CDR3 has 13 residues.

The chain is built from TRBV13 and TRBJ2-1, with D unclear. CDR1 is PRHDT and CDR2 is FYEKMQ in the germline V gene (reference sequence). The CDR3 covers 16 residues. Deletions cut 2 bases from V and 3 bases from J, with 14 bases between. CDR3 bases: TGTGCCAGCAGCTTATGGCTGGCCGGTAACTACAATGAGCAGTTCTTC. Translated: CASSLWLAGNYNEQFF.

The rearrangement links TRBV15 to TRBJ1-6, with 7 bases aligning to TRBD1. The J segment lost 5 bases and the V segment lost 9 bases, leaving 7 bases of the junction unmatched. The CDR3 has 14 residues. Per germline, CDR1 LNHNV and CDR2 YYDKDF (reference sequence). The CDR3 loop is CATMTRGNNSPLHF. CDR3 DNA: TGTGCCACTATGACCAGGGGGAATAATTCACCCCTCCACTTT.

CDR3 sequence (DNA): TGTGCCAGCAGCGCGGACAGGGATGGAAACACCATATATTTT. Its protein is CASSADRDGNTIYF. V and J are TRBV6-5 and TRBJ1-3, with 8 bases matching TRBD1. Germline V gene data show CDR1 as MNHEY and CDR2 as SVGAGI. The CDR3 is 14 residues long. The trim removed 6 bases at V and 3 bases at J, leaving 4 bases unmatched.

The J gene is TRBJ1-5, the V gene TRBV12-3 or TRBV12-4; D unresolved. The CDR3 loop spans 12 amino acids. Trimming left V 3 bases short and J 10 bases short, with 10 bases between. CDR3 coding DNA: TGTGCCAGCAGTTTCCCCCCAAACCCCCAGCATTTT. It translates to CASSFPPNPQHF.

The J gene is TRBJ2-3, the V gene TRBV25-1, with D hard to call. Germline values: CDR1 MGHDK, CDR2 SYGVNS. The CDR3 sequence is 14 residues long. Trimming took off 2 bases at V and 0 bases at J, with 6 bases between the two ends. The CDR3 sequence is CASSETESTDTQYF. DNA of the CDR3: TGTGCCAGCAGTGAAACAGAGAGCACAGATACGCAGTATTTT.

The V and J genes are TRBV9 and TRBJ1-2; no definite D call. CDR1 is SGDLS and CDR2 is YYNGEE in the germline V gene. V lost 4 bases and J lost 3, with 10 bases in between. The CDR3 extends over 13 amino acids. CDR3 DNA: TGTGCCAGCAGCTTAGACCGCGACTATGGCTACACCTTC. Translation: CASSLDRDYGYTF.

The CDR3 region has the DNA TGTGCCAGCAGCGTATTCGGACAGGGGAGTTCACCCCTCCACTTT. Translation gives CASSVFGQGSSPLHF. The gene calls are TRBV9 and TRBJ1-6, with 9 bases that match TRBD1. The CDR3 has 15 amino acids. V trimming: 1 base; J trimming: 9 bases; junction bases outside the gene matches: 5. The germline gives CDR1 SGDLS, CDR2 YYNGEE.

The CDR3 spells CASSSGTSLEQYF. The CDR3, as DNA: TGTGCCAGCAGCTCCGGGACTAGCCTCGAGCAGTACTTC. The chain has TRBV11-3 and TRBJ2-7; TRBD2 matches at 9 bases. Trimming took 4 bases from V and 6 from J; bases not matched to a gene: 4. Germline V gene data show CDR1 as SGHNT and CDR2 as YENEEA. CDR3 size: 13 residues. Full variable domain (missing parts from reference TRBV11-3 and TRBJ2-7): EAGVVQSPRYKIIEKKQPVAFWCNPISGHNTLYWYLQNLGQGPELLIRYENEEAVDDSQLPKDRFSAERLKGVDSTLKIQPAELGDSAVYLCASSSGTSLEQYFGPGTRLTVT.

The chain recombines TRBV11-3 with TRBJ1-6; 9 nucleotides match TRBD1. V lost 6 bases to trimming and J lost 7 bases; unmatched junction nucleotides: 4. The CDR3 contains 14 residues. CDR1 and CDR2 from the germline V gene are SGHNT and YENEEA. The CDR3 region has the DNA TGTGCCAGCAGTACAACAGGGGGCAATTCACCCCTCCACTTT. Residues: CASSTTGGNSPLHF.

This clone was recorded once. This chain connects TRBV11-1 to TRBJ1-6; TRBD1 matches 10 bases. V was pared by 5 bases and J by 7 bases, with 5 bases of the junction left unmatched. The CDR3 spans 15 residues. Germline V gene sequence: CDR1 SGHAT, CDR2 FQDESV (reference sequence). The CDR3 sequence is CASSDGQGENSPLHF. As DNA, the CDR3 is TGTGCCAGCAGCGATGGACAGGGGGAAAATTCACCCCTCCACTTT.

This clone was seen just once. This chain joins TRBV7-8 and TRBJ1-4; D ambiguous. This CDR3 comprises 16 residues. From germline, CDR1 is SGHVS and CDR2 FQNEAQ. V lost 0 bases, J lost 6 bases, and 14 bases lay in between. CDR3 in amino acids: CASSLALVADYEKLFF. CDR3 in DNA: TGTGCCAGCAGCTTAGCGTTGGTGGCCGATTATGAAAAACTGTTTTTT.

With respect to this clone: This specimen includes other DNA sequences encoding the same CDR3. The CDR3 here is CASSLGQGYGYTF. CDR3 nucleotides: TGTGCCAGCAGTCTCGGACAGGGGTATGGCTACACCTTC. V and J are TRBV12-3 or TRBV12-4 and TRBJ1-2; 9 bases are a match to TRBD1. The length of the CDR3 is 13 residues. Trimming removed 5 bases from V and 5 bases from J; junction bases left unmatched: 3.

The genes are TRBV19 and TRBJ1-6; no reliable D call. The V gene's germline CDR1 is LNHDA and CDR2 SQIVND (reference sequence). This CDR3 has 14 residues. V lost 7 bases and J 8 bases, leaving 15 bases between the germline ends. CDR3 region: CASTQRRRDSPLHF. For the CDR3, the DNA is TGTGCCAGTACCCAACGGCGGAGAGATTCACCCCTCCACTTT. The full variable domain, in which reference TRBV19 and TRBJ1-6 provide the parts outside the CDR3, is DGGITQSPKYLFRKEGQNVTLSCEQNLNHDAMYWYRQDPGQGLRLIYYSQIVNDFQKGDIAEGYSVSREKKESFPLTVTSAQKNPTAFYLCASTQRRRDSPLHFGNGTRLTVT.

J is TRBJ2-2 and V is TRBV5-1; TRBD2 agrees at 7 bases. V was pared by 1 base and J by 8 bases, with 5 bases of the junction left unmatched. The CDR3 spans 14 residues. The germline gives CDR1 SGHRS, CDR2 YFSETQ. The chain's CDR3 is CASSLSREAGELFF. The CDR3 DNA reads as TGCGCCAGCAGCTTGTCTCGGGAGGCGGGGGAGCTGTTTTTT.

CDR3 nucleotide sequence: TGTGCCAGCAGGACAGGGACGGTCACCGGGGAGCTGTTTTTT. It yields the protein CASRTGTVTGELFF. The V and J genes are TRBV6-5 and TRBJ2-2, with 7 bases fitting TRBD1. V lost 6 bases, J lost 4 bases, and 5 bases stayed unmatched. Germline V gene sequence: CDR1 MNHEY, CDR2 SVGAGI. The CDR3 is made up of 14 amino acids.

CDR3 sequence: CAISESGLMNTEAFF. CDR3 DNA: TGTGCCATCAGTGAGTCAGGGCTAATGAACACTGAAGCTTTCTTT. The V gene is TRBV10-3, the J gene TRBJ1-1; D ambiguous. The CDR3 totals 15 residues. Germline CDR1 and CDR2: ENHRY and SYGVKD. V gave up 0 bases and J gave up 0 bases, with 8 bases separating them.